In its sample, the clone carrying this T cell receptor beta chain was seen many times. The antigen remains undetermined. This CDR3 has 18 residues. V was clipped by 7 bases and J by 0 bases; unmatched bases: 10. Germline V gene data show CDR1 as SNHLY and CDR2 as FYNNEI. The authors enrolled newly diagnosed hyperthyroidism patients aged 18 to 65 with under 2 months' duration. Enrollment excluded any patients with other autoimmune diseases, uncontrolled infections, pregnancy or lactation. Physicians reached a diagnosis by relying on clinical symptoms, serum thyroxine, TRAb, thyroid ultrasound and orbital computed tomography. The data originate from a study of Graves' ophthalmopathy and Graves' hyperthyroidism. Broader study findings: Blood also contained most of the expanded thyroid clonotypes above 0.001 frequency.

The authors amplified TCR beta CDR3 regions from RNA transcripts. The workflow started with a first-round RT-PCR run with HTBI primers and then moved on to a second-round multiplex PCR. TCRdb called the multiplex PCR reads again in MiXCR, with one record for every CDR3 protein. The repertoire holds hundreds of thousands of distinct CDR3 sequences, with roughly 20% as singletons. Sequencing was performed on peripheral blood. The receptor's source is a woman aged 18-35 years with stable Graves' hyperthyroidism. Some clones in this sample may be carry-over from other donors' samples. The gene calls are TRBV2 and TRBJ2-6; the match to TRBD2 covers 9 bases. CDR3 sequence: CASNNAGGGSSGANVLTF. CDR3 sequence (DNA): TGTGCCAGCAATAACGCGGGAGGGGGAAGCTCTGGGGCCAACGTCCTGACTTTC.